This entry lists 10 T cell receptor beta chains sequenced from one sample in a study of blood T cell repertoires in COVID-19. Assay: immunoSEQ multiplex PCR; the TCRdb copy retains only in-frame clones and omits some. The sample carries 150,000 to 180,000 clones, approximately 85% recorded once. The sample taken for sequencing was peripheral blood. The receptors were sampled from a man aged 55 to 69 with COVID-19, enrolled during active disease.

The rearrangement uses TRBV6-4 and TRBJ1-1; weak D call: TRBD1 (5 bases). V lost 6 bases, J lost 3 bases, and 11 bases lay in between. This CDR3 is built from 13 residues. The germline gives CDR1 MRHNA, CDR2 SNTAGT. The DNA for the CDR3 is TGTGCCAGCAGGGGTACGGGGGACACTGAAGCTTTCTTT. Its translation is CASRGTGDTEAFF.

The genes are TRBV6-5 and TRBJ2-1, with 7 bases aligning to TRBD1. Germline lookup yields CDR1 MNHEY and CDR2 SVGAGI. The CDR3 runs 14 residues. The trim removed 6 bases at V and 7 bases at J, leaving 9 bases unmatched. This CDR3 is CASSYDRAENEQFF. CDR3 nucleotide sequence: TGTGCCAGCAGCTATGACAGGGCGGAAAATGAGCAGTTCTTC.

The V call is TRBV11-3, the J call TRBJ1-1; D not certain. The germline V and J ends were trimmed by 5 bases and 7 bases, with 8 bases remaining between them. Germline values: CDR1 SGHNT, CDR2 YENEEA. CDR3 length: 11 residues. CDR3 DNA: TGTGCCAGCAGCCTTGTAAATGAAGCTTTCTTT. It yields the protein CASSLVNEAFF. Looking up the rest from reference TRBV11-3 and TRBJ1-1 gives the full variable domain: EAGVVQSPRYKIIEKKQPVAFWCNPISGHNTLYWYLQNLGQGPELLIRYENEEAVDDSQLPKDRFSAERLKGVDSTLKIQPAELGDSAVYLCASSLVNEAFFGQGTRLTVV.

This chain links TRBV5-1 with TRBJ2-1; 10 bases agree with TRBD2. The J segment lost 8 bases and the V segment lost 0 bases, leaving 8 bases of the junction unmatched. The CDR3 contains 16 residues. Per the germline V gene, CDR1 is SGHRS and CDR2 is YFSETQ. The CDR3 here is CASSLGISGGQDEQFF. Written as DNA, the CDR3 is TGCGCCAGCAGCTTGGGGATTAGCGGGGGGCAGGATGAGCAGTTCTTC. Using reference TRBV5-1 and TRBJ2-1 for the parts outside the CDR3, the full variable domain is KAGVTQTPRYLIKTRGQQVTLSCSPISGHRSVSWYQQTPGQGLQFLFEYFSETQRNKGNFPGRFSGRQFSNSRSEMNVSTLELGDSALYLCASSLGISGGQDEQFFGPGTRLTVL.

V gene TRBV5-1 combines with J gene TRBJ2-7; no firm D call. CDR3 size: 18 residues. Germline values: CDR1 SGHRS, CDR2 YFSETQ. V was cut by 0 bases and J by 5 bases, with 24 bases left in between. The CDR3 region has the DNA TGCGCCAGCAGCTTGGCCCTTCAAGAGTTATCCCGCGCCAACGAGCAGTACTTC. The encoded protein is CASSLALQELSRANEQYF.

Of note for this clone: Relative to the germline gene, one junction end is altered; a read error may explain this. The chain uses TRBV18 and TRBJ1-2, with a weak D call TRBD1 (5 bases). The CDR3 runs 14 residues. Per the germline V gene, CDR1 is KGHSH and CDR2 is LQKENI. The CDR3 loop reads CASLPSKGNYGYTF. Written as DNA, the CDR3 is TGTGCCAGCTTACCATCTAAGGGGAACTATGGCTACACCTTC.

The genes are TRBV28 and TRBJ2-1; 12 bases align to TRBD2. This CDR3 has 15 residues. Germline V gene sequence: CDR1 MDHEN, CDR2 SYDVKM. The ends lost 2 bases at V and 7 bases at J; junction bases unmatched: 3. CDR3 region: CASSLRGLAGNEQFF. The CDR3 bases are TGTGCCAGCAGTTTACGGGGACTAGCGGGTAATGAGCAGTTCTTC.

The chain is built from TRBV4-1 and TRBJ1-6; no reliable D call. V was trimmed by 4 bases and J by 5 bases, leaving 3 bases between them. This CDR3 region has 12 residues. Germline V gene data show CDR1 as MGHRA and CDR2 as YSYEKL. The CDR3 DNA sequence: TGCGCCAGCAGCCCAAATAATTCACCCCTCCACTTT. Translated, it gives CASSPNNSPLHF.

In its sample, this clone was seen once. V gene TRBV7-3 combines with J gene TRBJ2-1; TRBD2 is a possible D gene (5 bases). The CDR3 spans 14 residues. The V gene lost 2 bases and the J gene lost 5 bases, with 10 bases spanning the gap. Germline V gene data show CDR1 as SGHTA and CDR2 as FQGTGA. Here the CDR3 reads CASSLDSAHNEQFF. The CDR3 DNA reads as TGTGCCAGCAGCTTAGATAGCGCCCACAATGAGCAGTTCTTC.

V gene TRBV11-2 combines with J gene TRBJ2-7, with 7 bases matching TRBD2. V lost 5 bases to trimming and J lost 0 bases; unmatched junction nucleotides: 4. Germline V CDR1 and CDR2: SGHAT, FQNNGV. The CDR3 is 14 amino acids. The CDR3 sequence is CASSPGLTSYEQYF. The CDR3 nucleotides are TGTGCCAGCAGCCCGGGACTAACCTCCTACGAGCAGTACTTC.